Listed below are T cell receptor beta chains from one sample, sequenced in a study of shared clonotypes between healthy human individuals. Generated by immunoSEQ multiplex PCR, the TCRdb table keeps only in-frame clones and is missing some. This sample yields approximately 1.4 million clones, of which 95% to 99% are seen a single time; roughly 0.45% belongs to the top ten. The sample was naive CD4+ T cells sorted from blood. Receptors were obtained from a young man in good health. CDR3s include the opening cysteine and the closing phenylalanine or tryptophan.

TRBV15	TRBJ1-5	CATSSWGSNQPQHF
TRBV30	TRBJ2-5	CAGRRWGAETQYF
TRBV14	TRBJ2-1	CASSQPGLNSYNEQFF
TRBV10-2	TRBJ2-7	CASSEYPFFRAGRYEQYF
TRBV6-6	TRBJ1-3	CASSHGAISGNTIYF
TRBV7-2	TRBJ2-7	CASSQIPSGSGEQYF
TRBV10-3	TRBJ1-2	CAIKGVRQGKVSDGYTF
TRBV18	TRBJ2-3	CASSPTGPTDTQYF
TRBV9	TRBJ2-1	CASSPRPGPWDYNEQFF
TRBV6-5	TRBJ1-2	CASSLQGLANYGYTF
TRBV28	TRBJ2-7	CASSLFARYEQYF
TRBV28	TRBJ2-1	CASSLFPRRTSEDNEQFF
TRBV7-9	TRBJ2-1	CASSFYLSDEQFF
TRBV11-3	TRBJ2-2	CASSSPLAGGNTGELFF
TRBV5-4	TRBJ2-1	CASSIMTSGRYNEQFF
TRBV9	TRBJ2-1	CASSQGTSGSMYNEQFF
TRBV18	TRBJ2-5	CASSPREQETQYF
TRBV27	TRBJ2-1	CASSKFTATSYNEQFF
TRBV6-5	TRBJ2-6	CASSYGGVGANVLTF
TRBV5-1	TRBJ2-4	CASSGLDIQYF
TRBV11-3	TRBJ2-2	CASSLEGGTGELFF
TRBV11-3	TRBJ2-1	CASSLPGRPNEQFF
TRBV18	TRBJ2-3	CASSPITSGSTDTQYF
TRBV7-2	TRBJ2-1	CASSLDRRERGNEQFF
TRBV7-3	TRBJ2-1	CASSLNPSGRGNEQFF
TRBV28	TRBJ2-2	CASSLALTGQGFTGELFF
TRBV6-1	TRBJ2-7	CASSVRGTESYEQYF
TRBV7-3	TRBJ1-1	CASSSGQGAPTEAFF
TRBV6-5	TRBJ1-1	CASSYLGQKTEAFF
TRBV15	TRBJ2-3	CATSSLESAGVDTQYF
TRBV30	TRBJ1-5	CAWSDAGTQPQHF
TRBV9	TRBJ2-3	CASSPAGWDTQYF
TRBV5-4	TRBJ2-1	CASSSSGRSYNEQFF
TRBV7-2	TRBJ2-5	CASSLGDRRYQETQYF
TRBV19	TRBJ1-4	CASRKGGRSNEKLFF
TRBV6-1	TRBJ1-5	CASSVQDSNQPQHF
TRBV19	TRBJ2-5	CASSSDRNQETQYF
TRBV6-6	TRBJ1-1	CASSSYGETEAFF
TRBV12-5	TRBJ2-5	CASGLDTYGRIGETQYF